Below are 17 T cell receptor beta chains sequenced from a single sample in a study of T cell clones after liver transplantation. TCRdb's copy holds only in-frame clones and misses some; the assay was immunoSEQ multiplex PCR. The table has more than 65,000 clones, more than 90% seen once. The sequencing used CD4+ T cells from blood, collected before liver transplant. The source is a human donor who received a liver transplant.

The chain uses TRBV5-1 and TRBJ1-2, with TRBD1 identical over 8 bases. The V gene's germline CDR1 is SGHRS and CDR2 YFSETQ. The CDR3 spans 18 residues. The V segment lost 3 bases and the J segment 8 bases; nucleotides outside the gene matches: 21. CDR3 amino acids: CASSWGTGDRGPGEGYTF. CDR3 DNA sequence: TGCGCCAGCAGCTGGGGCACAGGAGACAGGGGACCAGGTGAGGGCTACACCTTC.

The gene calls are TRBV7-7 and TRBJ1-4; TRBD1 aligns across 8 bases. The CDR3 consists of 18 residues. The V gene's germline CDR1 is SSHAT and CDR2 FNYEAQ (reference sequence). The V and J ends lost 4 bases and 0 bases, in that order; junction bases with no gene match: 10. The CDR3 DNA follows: TGTGCCAGCAGCTCACAGGGGGTACTAAAACCAACTAATGAAAAACTGTTTTTT. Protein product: CASSSQGVLKPTNEKLFF.

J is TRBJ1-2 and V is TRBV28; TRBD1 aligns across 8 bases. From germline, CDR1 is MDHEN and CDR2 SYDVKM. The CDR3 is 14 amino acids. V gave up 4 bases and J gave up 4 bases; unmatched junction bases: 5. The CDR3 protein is CASSSTGGLYGYTF. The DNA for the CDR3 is TGTGCCAGCAGTTCTACAGGGGGACTCTATGGCTACACCTTC.

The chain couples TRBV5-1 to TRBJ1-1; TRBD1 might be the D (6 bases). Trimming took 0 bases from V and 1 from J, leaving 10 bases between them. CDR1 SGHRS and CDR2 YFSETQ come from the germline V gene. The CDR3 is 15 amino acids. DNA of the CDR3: TGCGCCAGCAGCTTGGAAGGGACACCGAACACTGAAGCTTTCTTT. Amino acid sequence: CASSLEGTPNTEAFF. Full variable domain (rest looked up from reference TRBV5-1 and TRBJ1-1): KAGVTQTPRYLIKTRGQQVTLSCSPISGHRSVSWYQQTPGQGLQFLFEYFSETQRNKGNFPGRFSGRQFSNSRSEMNVSTLELGDSALYLCASSLEGTPNTEAFFGQGTRLTVV.

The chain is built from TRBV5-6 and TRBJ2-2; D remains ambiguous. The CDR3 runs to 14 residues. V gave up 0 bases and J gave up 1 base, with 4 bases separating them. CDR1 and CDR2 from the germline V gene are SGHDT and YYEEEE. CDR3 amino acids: CASSLGLNTGELFF. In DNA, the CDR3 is TGTGCCAGCAGCTTGGGACTGAACACCGGGGAGCTGTTTTTT.

The CDR3 is CASSSEGSRGETQYF. CDR3 bases: TGTGCCAGCAGTTCCGAAGGGAGTAGGGGGGAGACCCAGTACTTC. The V call is TRBV6-5, the J call TRBJ2-5; a possible D gene is TRBD1 (6 bases). Looked up from germline, CDR1 is MNHEY and CDR2 is SVGAGI. V was pared by 4 bases and J by 5 bases, with 17 bases between. CDR3 length: 15 residues.

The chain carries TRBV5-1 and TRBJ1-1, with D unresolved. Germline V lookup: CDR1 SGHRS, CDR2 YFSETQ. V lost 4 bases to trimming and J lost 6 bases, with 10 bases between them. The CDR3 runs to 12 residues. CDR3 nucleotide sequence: TGCGCCAGCAGCCCGCCCCTGCCTGAAGCTTTCTTT. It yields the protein CASSPPLPEAFF.

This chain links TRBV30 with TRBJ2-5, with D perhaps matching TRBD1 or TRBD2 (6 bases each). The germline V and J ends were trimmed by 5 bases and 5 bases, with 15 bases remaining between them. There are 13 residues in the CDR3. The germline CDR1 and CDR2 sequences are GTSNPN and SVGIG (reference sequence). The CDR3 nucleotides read TGTGCCTGGGCCGGGGGCTGGGGGGAGACCCAGTACTTC. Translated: CAWAGGWGETQYF.

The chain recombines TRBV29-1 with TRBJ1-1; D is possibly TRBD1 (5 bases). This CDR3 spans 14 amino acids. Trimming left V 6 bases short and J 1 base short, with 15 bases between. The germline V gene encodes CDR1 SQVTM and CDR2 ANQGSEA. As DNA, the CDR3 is TGCAGCGTGGCCCGGGACCTTAAGAACACTGAAGCTTTCTTT. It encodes CSVARDLKNTEAFF.

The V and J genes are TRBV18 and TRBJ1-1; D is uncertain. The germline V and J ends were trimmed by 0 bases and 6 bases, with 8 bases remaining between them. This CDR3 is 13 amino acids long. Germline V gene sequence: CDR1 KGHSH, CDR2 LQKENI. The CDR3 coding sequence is TGTGCCAGCTCACCACCGGAGTCCGCTGAAGCTTTCTTT. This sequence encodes CASSPPESAEAFF.

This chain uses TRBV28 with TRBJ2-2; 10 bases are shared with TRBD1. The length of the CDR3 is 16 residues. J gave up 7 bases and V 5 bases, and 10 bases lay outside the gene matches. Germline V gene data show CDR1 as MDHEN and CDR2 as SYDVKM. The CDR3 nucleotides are TGTGCCAGCAGTCCGCCGCCGGGACAGGGGATCGGGGAGCTGTTTTTT. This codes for CASSPPPGQGIGELFF.

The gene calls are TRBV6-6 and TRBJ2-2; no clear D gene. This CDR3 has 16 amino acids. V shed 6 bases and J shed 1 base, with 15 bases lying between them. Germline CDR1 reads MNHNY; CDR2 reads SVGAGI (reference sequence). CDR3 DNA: TGTGCCAGCAGCTCCACCCGCCAATTGAACACCGGGGAGCTGTTTTTT. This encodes CASSSTRQLNTGELFF.

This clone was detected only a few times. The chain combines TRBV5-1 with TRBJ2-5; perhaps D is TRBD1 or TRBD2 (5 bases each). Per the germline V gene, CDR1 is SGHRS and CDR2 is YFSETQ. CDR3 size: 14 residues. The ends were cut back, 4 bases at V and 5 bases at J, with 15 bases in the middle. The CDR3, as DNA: TGCGCCAGCAGCATCTCCGGGACCGATGAGACCCAGTACTTC. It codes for CASSISGTDETQYF.

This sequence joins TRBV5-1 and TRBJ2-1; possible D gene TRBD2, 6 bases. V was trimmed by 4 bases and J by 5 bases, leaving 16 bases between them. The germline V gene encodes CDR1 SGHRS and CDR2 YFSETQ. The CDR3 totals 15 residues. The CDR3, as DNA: TGCGCCAGCAGCCCGGGGGTCTTTACCGACAATGAGCAGTTCTTC. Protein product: CASSPGVFTDNEQFF.

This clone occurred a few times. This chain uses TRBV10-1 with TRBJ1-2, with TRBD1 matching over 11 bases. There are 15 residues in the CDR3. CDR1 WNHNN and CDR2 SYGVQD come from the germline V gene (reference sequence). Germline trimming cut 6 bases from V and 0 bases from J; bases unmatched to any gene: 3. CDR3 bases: TGCGCCAGCAGAGGACAGGGGGCTGCTAACTATGGCTACACCTTC. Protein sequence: CASRGQGAANYGYTF.

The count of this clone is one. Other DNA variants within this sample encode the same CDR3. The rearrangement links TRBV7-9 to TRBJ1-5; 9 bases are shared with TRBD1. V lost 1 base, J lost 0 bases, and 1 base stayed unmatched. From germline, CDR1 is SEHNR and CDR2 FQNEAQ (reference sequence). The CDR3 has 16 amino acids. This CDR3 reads CASSLGTGDSNQPQHF. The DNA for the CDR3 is TGTGCCAGCAGCTTAGGGACAGGGGATAGCAATCAGCCCCAGCATTTT.

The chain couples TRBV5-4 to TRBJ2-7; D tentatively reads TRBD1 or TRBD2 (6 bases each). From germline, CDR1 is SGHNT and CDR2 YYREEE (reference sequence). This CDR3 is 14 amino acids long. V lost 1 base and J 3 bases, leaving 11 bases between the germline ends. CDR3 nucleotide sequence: TGTGCCAGCAGCTTGAGTGGGGGGCTCTACGAGCAGTACTTC. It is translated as CASSLSGGLYEQYF.